The present TCR beta chain was sequenced within a study of STAT5B mutations in CD4+ large granular lymphocyte leukemia. As for the study in general: Among healthy donors, a particular HLA allele went with more CDR3 'QG' motifs.

Remarks on this clone: Its antigen remains unknown.

Study-wide results and caveats: Patient CD4-sorted repertoires looked more clonal than healthy CD4+ repertoires, even without putative leukemic clones.

The data were produced by immunoSEQ multiplex PCR, yet TCRdb's version contains in-frame clones alone and is incomplete. Of 25,000 to 35,000 clones in the sample, approximately 80% were seen once. The CDR3 is made up of 17 amino acids. Germline CDR1 is SNHLY and CDR2 is FYNNEI. Trimming removed 2 bases from V and 7 bases from J; junction bases left unmatched: 10. The V call is TRBV2, the J call TRBJ2-2; the match to TRBD1 covers 10 bases. The clonotype originates from a human donor in good health. Sequences were obtained from CD4+ T cells from blood buffy coats. The CDR3 DNA follows: TGTGCCAGCAGTGAATTGGGACAGGGGTTGATGGGCGGGGAGCTGTTTTTT. Translation: CASSELGQGLMGGELFF.